This entry features one T cell receptor beta chain sequence. Its specificity is not known. Separate cDNA molecules received unique molecular identifiers, which the library attached to them. TCRdb re-called the RACE reads with MiXCR, one entry per CDR3 protein. The top ten hold about 2% of the sample, which has approximately 96,000 distinct CDR3 sequences, approximately 9.3% seen once. The data derive from a study of human T cells and chemical hapten exposure. Notes on the study in general: There was no change with DPC sensitization in TCRs above 1 in 1000 frequency. Patch test score rose with PT1 expanded TCR count, significant at thresholds 8, 16 and 32, not 4. Alopecia affecting every donor means their immune response may not match healthy people's.

As for time point: patch test 2, 6 weeks after DPC sensitization. Treatment in this sample: therapeutic diphenylcyclopropenone sensitization with weekly scalp DPC. CDR3 size: 12 residues. Deletions cut 8 bases from V and 4 bases from J, with 12 bases between. From germline, CDR1 is MDHEN and CDR2 SYDVKM. The chain has TRBV28 and TRBJ2-7; tentatively, D is TRBD1 (5 bases). Here the sequenced sample was whole blood, taken in connection with sensitization to the hapten diphenylcyclopropenone (DPC). The receptor was derived from a woman in her thirties or forties with alopecia areata. Some clones in this sample may be carry-over from other donors' samples. The CDR3 is CASWGRRYEQYF. In DNA, the CDR3 is TGTGCCAGCTGGGGCAGGAGATACGAGCAGTACTTC.